These 8 T cell receptor beta chains were sequenced from one sample in a study of T cell responses to AZD1222 COVID-19 vaccine. TCRdb keeps only in-frame clones here, not all; method: immunoSEQ multiplex PCR. Among about 190,000 clones, around 93% were seen once, and the ten largest hold 7% to 9.5%. This sample comprised peripheral blood, obtained on day 0 of AZD1222 vaccination. These receptors all stem from an adult in good health.

This sequence joins TRBV6-1 and TRBJ2-7; tentatively, D is TRBD2 (7 bases). The CDR3 is made up of 16 amino acids. Germline CDR1 MNHNS, CDR2 SASEGT. Trimming cost V 0 bases and J 7 bases, with 19 bases left between them. CDR3 DNA sequence: TGTGCCAGCAGTGAAGCTGCGGGGGCTGCCCGGAGGGAGCAGTACTTC. Translated, it gives CASSEAAGAARREQYF.

The chain combines TRBV5-1 with TRBJ1-1, with D perhaps matching TRBD1 (5 bases). Trimming cost V 4 bases and J 4 bases, with 14 bases left between them. The CDR3 has 14 amino acids. CDR1 SGHRS and CDR2 YFSETQ come from the germline V gene. CDR3 sequence (DNA): TGCGCCAGCAGCGGGGGACCGCGGGTCACTGAAGCTTTCTTT. Protein sequence: CASSGGPRVTEAFF.

The chain couples TRBV4-1 to TRBJ2-2; D is undetermined. Trimming stripped 0 bases from V and 5 bases from J, with 10 bases between. This CDR3 contains 15 residues. From germline, CDR1 is MGHRA and CDR2 YSYEKL. Here the CDR3 DNA reads TGCGCCAGCAGCCAAGAACTTTGGGGAACCGGGGAGCTGTTTTTT. The encoded protein is CASSQELWGTGELFF.

The chain carries TRBV9 and TRBJ1-2; D not certain. The germline V and J ends were trimmed by 3 bases and 5 bases, with 23 bases remaining between them. The CDR3 is made up of 17 amino acids. The V gene's germline CDR1 is SGDLS and CDR2 YYNGEE. The CDR3 here is CASSGYSDAKRGYGYTF. For the CDR3, the DNA is TGTGCCAGCAGCGGCTACTCGGACGCAAAGCGGGGTTATGGCTACACCTTC. Full variable domain (rest looked up from reference TRBV9 and TRBJ1-2): DSGVTQTPKHLITATGQRVTLRCSPRSGDLSVYWYQQSLDQGLQFLIQYYNGEERAKGNILERFSAQQFPDLHSELNLSSLELGDSALYFCASSGYSDAKRGYGYTFGSGTRLTVV.

The V and J genes are TRBV5-1 and TRBJ1-2; 7 bases match TRBD1. Trimming at V came to 2 bases and at J to 6 bases, leaving 1 base not matched to a gene. Germline-derived CDR1 and CDR2 are SGHRS and YFSETQ. The CDR3 has 12 residues. The CDR3 spells CASSLQGNGYTF. CDR3 DNA: TGCGCCAGCAGCTTACAGGGGAATGGCTACACCTTC.

V usage is TRBV5-4 and J usage is TRBJ2-2; 8 positions agree with TRBD1. The CDR3 loop spans 14 amino acids. Losses at the gene ends were 4 bases for V and 4 bases for J; bases not matched to a gene: 3. Per the germline V gene, CDR1 is SGHNT and CDR2 is YYREEE (reference sequence). This CDR3 is CASSPGGLTGELFF. The DNA of the CDR3 is TGTGCCAGCAGCCCAGGGGGCCTCACCGGGGAGCTGTTTTTT.

The chain couples TRBV19 to TRBJ2-7; 8 nucleotides line up with TRBD2. In germline, CDR1 is LNHDA, CDR2 SQIVND (reference sequence). The CDR3 runs to 15 residues. V trimming: 7 bases; J trimming: 5 bases; junction bases outside the gene matches: 13. The CDR3 nucleotides are TGTGCCAGTACCTGGCCGGGACTAGAGGGACACGAGCAGTACTTC. Residues: CASTWPGLEGHEQYF.

CDR3 nucleotide sequence: TGTGCCAGCAGTCCCGGGACAGGTGGTGAAGCTTTCTTT. This encodes CASSPGTGGEAFF. The V and J genes are TRBV27 and TRBJ1-1; 8 positions match TRBD1. The germline CDR1 and CDR2 sequences are MNHEY and SMNVEV (reference sequence). The length of the CDR3 is 13 residues. V dropped 5 bases and J dropped 7; count of bases not matched to a gene: 6.